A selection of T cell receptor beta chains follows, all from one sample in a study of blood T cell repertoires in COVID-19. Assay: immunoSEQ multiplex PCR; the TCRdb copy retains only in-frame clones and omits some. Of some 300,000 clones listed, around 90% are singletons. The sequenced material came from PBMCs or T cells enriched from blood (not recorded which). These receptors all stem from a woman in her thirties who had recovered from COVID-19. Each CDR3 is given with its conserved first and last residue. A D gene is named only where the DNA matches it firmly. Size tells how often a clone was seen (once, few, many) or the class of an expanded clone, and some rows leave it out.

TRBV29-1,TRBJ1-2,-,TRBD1,TGCAGCACCGGGACAGCAACTAATGGCTACACCTTC,CSTGTATNGYTF
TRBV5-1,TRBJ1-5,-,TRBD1,TGCGCCAGCCGACAGGGGGCCAATCAGCCCCAGCATTTT,CASRQGANQPQHF
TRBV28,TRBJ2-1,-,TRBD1,TGTGCCAGCAGTCCCACAGGGGAGAACAATGAGCAGTTCTTC,CASSPTGENNEQFF
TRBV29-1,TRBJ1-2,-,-,TGCAGCGTTGACGGCAGGTCTAACTATGGCTACACCTTC,CSVDGRSNYGYTF
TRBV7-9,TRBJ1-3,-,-,TGTGCCAGCAGCTTGACTACCTCTGGAAACACCATATATTTT,CASSLTTSGNTIYF
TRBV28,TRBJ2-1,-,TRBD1,TGTGCCAGCAGTCGAGACAGGGGGCCGGGTGAGCAGTTCTTC,CASSRDRGPGEQFF
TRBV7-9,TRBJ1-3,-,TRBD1,TGTGCCAGCAACGAGATGGGGGGACAGAGCTCTGGAAACACCATATATTTT,CASNEMGGQSSGNTIYF
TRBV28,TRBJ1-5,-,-,TGTGCCAGCAGTTTATCAGGGGGCAATCAGCCCCAGCATTTT,CASSLSGGNQPQHF
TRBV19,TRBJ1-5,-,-,TGTGCCAGTAGTATAGCAGGGTATGGCGGTCAGCCCCAGCATTTT,CASSIAGYGGQPQHF
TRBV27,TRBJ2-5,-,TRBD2,TGTGCCAGCAGTTTAGTAGCGGGGGACCAAGAGACCCAGTACTTC,CASSLVAGDQETQYF
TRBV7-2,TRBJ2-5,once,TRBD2,TGTGCCAGCAGAGTCCCTCAGCGGGGAGGGGAGACCCAGTACTTC,CASRVPQRGGETQYF
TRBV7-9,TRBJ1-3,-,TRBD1,TGTGCCAGCAGCCCGGACAGGGGGCATTTGAACACCATATATTTT,CASSPDRGHLNTIYF
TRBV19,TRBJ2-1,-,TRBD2,TGTGCCACCCATCAGCGGGATCCGCTCCAGAGCTCCTACAATGAGCAGTTCTTC,CATHQRDPLQSSYNEQFF
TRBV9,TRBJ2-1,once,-,TGTGCCAGCAGCGTCCTGACTGGATCTTCCTACAATGAGCAGTTCTTC,CASSVLTGSSYNEQFF
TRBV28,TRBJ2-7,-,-,TGTGCCAGCCGCCCTATGGAAGGGGTGGATGGCGAGCAGTACTTC,CASRPMEGVDGEQYF
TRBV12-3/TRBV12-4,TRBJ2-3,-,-,TGTGCCAGCAGCCCAGTCACAGATACGCAGTATTTT,CASSPVTDTQYF
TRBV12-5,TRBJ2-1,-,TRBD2,TGTGCTAGTGGTTTGGACATGACTAGCGGGAGCCCCGAGCAGTTCTTC,CASGLDMTSGSPEQFF
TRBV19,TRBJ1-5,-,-,TGTGCCAGTAGTATAGTTAGCGAGGGACAGCATTTT,CASSIVSEGQHF
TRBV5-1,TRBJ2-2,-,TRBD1,TGCGCCAGCAGCCACGCTTCCGGGACAGTGAACACCGGGGAGCTGTTTTTT,CASSHASGTVNTGELFF
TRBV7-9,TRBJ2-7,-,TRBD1,TGTGCCAGCAGCTTACCCGGGACAGGCTACGAGCAGTACTTC,CASSLPGTGYEQYF
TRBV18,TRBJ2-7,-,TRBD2,TGTGCCAGCTCACCCCCCTTAGCGGGAGGGTTATACGAGCAGTACTTC,CASSPPLAGGLYEQYF
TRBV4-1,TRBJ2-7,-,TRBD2,TGCGCCAGCAGCCAAACTAGCGGGAGTTACGACGAGCAGTACTTC,CASSQTSGSYDEQYF
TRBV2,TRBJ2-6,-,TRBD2,TGTGCCAGCAGTGGTGGAGACGGGGGGGCCCTCTCTGGGGCCAACGTCCTGACTTTC,CASSGGDGGALSGANVLTF
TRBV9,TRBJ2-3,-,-,TGTGCCAGCAGCGTATATCGGGGAATGAGGACAGATACGCAGTATTTT,CASSVYRGMRTDTQYF
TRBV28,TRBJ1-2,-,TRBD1,TGTGCCAGCAGTCCCCCCGGGACAGGGCCCTATGGCTACACCTTC,CASSPPGTGPYGYTF
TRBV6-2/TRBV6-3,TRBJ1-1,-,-,TGTGCCAGCAGTTACTCGCCCGGACAGCTGAACACTGAAGCTTTCTTT,CASSYSPGQLNTEAFF
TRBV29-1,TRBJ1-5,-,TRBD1,TGCAGCGTTGCCACAGGGGATCAGCCCCAGCATTTT,CSVATGDQPQHF
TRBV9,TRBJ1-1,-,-,TGTGCCAGCAGCGCCCAAGACAGTGAAGCTTTCTTT,CASSAQDSEAFF
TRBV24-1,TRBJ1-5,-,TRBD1,TGTGCCACCTCGACAGGGGTGGTGAATCAGCCCCAGCATTTT,CATSTGVVNQPQHF
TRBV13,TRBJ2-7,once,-,TGTGCCAGCAGTCCCCAAACTATACCCTACGAGCAGTACTTC,CASSPQTIPYEQYF
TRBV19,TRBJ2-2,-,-,TGTGCCAGTAGTGTCAGGGGGAACACCGGGGAGCTGTTTTTT,CASSVRGNTGELFF
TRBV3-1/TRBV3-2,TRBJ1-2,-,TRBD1,TGTGCCAGCAGCCCGTTAGCAACAGGGGCCCGAAGTGGCTACACCTTC,CASSPLATGARSGYTF
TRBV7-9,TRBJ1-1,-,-,TGTGCCAGCAGTTTAACCAGGGTCGTAGCTTTCTTT,CASSLTRVVAFF
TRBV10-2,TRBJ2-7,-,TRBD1,TGCGCCAGTCGACAGGACAGGGGGCGGAACGAGCAGTACTTC,CASRQDRGRNEQYF
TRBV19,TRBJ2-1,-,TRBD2,TGTGCCAGTAGTATAGGGACTAGCTCCTACAATGAGCAGTTCTTC,CASSIGTSSYNEQFF
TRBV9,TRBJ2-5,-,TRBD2,TGTGCCAGCAGCGTCATGACTAGCGGGAAAGAGACCCAGTACTTC,CASSVMTSGKETQYF
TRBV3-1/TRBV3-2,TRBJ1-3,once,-,TGTGCCAGCAGCCTTCAGACAGGCGCCTCTGGAAACACCATATATTTT,CASSLQTGASGNTIYF
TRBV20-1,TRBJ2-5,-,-,TGCAGTGCTACGTTAAAAGAGACCCAGTACTTC,CSATLKETQYF
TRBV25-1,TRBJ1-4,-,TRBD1,TGTGCCAGCAGCGGGGTTGGACAGGGAGGTCTGTTTTTT,CASSGVGQGGLFF
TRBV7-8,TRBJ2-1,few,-,TGTGCCAGCAGCTTAGCGATTAGAAGCCACAATGAGCAGTTCTTC,CASSLAIRSHNEQFF
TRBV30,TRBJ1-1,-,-,TGTGCCTGGAGTGTCGGAGGGGACGCTGAAGCTTTCTTT,CAWSVGGDAEAFF
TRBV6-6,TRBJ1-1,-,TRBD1,TGTGCCAGCAGTCAGGACAGGGGGCGCCTCGGGTGGACTGAAGCTTTCTTT,CASSQDRGRLGWTEAFF
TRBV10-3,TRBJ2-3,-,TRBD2,TGTGCCATCAGTGAGTCAGGAGCGGGGGGGCCCTCTAGCACAGATACGCAGTATTTT,CAISESGAGGPSSTDTQYF
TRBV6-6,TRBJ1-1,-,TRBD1,TGTGCCAGCAGTTCGAGGGGGCTGTACACTGAAGCTTTCTTT,CASSSRGLYTEAFF
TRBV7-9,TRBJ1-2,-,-,TGTGCCAGCAGTCCTGGGTCCCAGGGCTATGGCTACACCTTC,CASSPGSQGYGYTF
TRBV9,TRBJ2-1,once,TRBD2,TGTGCCAGCAGCCCTAGCCAGCGGGGGTCCCGGGATGAGCAGTTCTTC,CASSPSQRGSRDEQFF
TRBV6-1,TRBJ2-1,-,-,TGTGCCAGCAGTGAGATGGGCTCTCTTTATGAGCAGTTCTTC,CASSEMGSLYEQFF
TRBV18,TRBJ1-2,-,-,TGTGCCAGCTCACCACGGCAGGGAGGTCATGGCTACACCTTC,CASSPRQGGHGYTF
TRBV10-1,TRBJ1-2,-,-,TGCGCCAGCAGTGAGATCCGGGTTGGAGGCTACACCTTC,CASSEIRVGGYTF
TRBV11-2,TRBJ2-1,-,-,TGTGCCAGCAGCTTAGGCCGACGGGTCACGTTCTTC,CASSLGRRVTFF
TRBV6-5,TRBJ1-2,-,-,TGTGCCAGCACCCCCCCTGGAGGATATGGCTACACCTTC,CASTPPGGYGYTF